This T cell receptor (beta chain) was observed in a study of CD8 T cells in ankylosing spondylitis. Findings and caveats of the study: Characteristic, it appeared, of ankylosing spondylitis blood was a TCR beta motif of about eight highly homologous variants.

This clonotype came up many times. Its specificity is unknown. The CDR3 sequence is 15 residues long. The V gene end was trimmed by 0 bases and the J gene end by 4 bases; junction bases not matched to a gene: 4. The germline V gene encodes CDR1 SGHDT and CDR2 YYEEEE. Researchers built TCR beta libraries using quantitative 5'-RACE with molecular barcodes. TCRdb analysed the 5' RACE reads with MiXCR anew, one entry per CDR3 protein. The repertoire holds about 44,000 distinct CDR3 sequences, roughly 9.6% seen once, with 1.3% to 1.5% in the top ten. This clonotype originated in a male donor with ankylosing spondylitis or in good health (not recorded which). The chain uses TRBV5-6 and TRBJ2-1; TRBD2 matches at 7 bases. The sample was blood, either unsorted or a sorted T cell fraction (not recorded which). The DNA for the CDR3 is TGTGCCAGCAGCTTGGAAGCGGGGCCTTACAATGAGCAGTTCTTC. The encoded protein is CASSLEAGPYNEQFF.